This T cell receptor (beta chain) is drawn from a study of T-cell memory formation after mild COVID-19. As for the study in general: Largely, the TCR clusters proved donor specific. Study results and limitations: Researchers found some responding clones in pre-infection memory, a sign that cross-reactive memory joined. CM and EM subsets held most contracting CD4+ clones; EMRA held CD8+ ones.

This clonotype was detected a few times. Its antigen remains unknown. Libraries for TCRalpha and TCRbeta carried sample barcodes and unique molecular identifiers via 5'RACE. TCRdb reprocessed the 5' RACE reads via MiXCR and lists one record per CDR3 protein. Here the sample spans about 310,000 distinct CDR3 sequences, 15% to 20% being singletons. Sequences were obtained from PBMCs or a T cell subset sorted from them (not recorded which). The TCR originated in a man younger than 35 who had mild COVID-19 (a few samples of this study predate the infection). Cell type and time point are not known.

The CDR3 is CASSHPLSRGHEQFF. CDR3 nucleotide sequence: TGCGCCAGCAGCCACCCCCTAAGCAGGGGCCATGAGCAGTTCTTC. This sequence joins TRBV4-1 and TRBJ2-1; TRBD1 is a possible D gene (6 bases). This CDR3 is built from 15 residues. The germline gives CDR1 MGHRA, CDR2 YSYEKL. The ends were cut back, 3 bases at V and 8 bases at J, with 17 bases in the middle.